Listed here are 8 T cell receptor beta chains from one sample, sequenced in a study of blood T cells in healthy people across ages. Together with a sample-barcoded 5' primer, a J-beta primer mix was included in a second PCR lasting roughly 6 to 12 cycles. TCRdb re-called the 5' RACE reads through MiXCR, storing one row per CDR3 protein. The data hold 1.2 million to 1.5 million distinct CDR3 sequences, with about 43% observed a single time. The sample consisted of blood. Receptors were obtained from a woman aged 18 to 35 in good health.

V and J are TRBV7-8 and TRBJ1-2; D unresolved. V lost 5 bases to trimming and J lost 3 bases, with 10 bases between them. Germline CDR1 and CDR2: SGHVS and FQNEAQ. The CDR3 has 13 residues. DNA for the CDR3: TGTGCCAGCAGCCCCCAGGAGTACTATGGCTACACCTTC. Translation: CASSPQEYYGYTF.

The rearrangement links TRBV18 to TRBJ2-7; 9 nucleotides line up with TRBD1. Germline assignment: CDR1 KGHSH and CDR2 LQKENI. The CDR3 runs to 15 residues. V dropped 3 bases and J dropped 4; count of bases not matched to a gene: 7. The CDR3, as DNA: TGTGCCAGCTCACCGGGGCCGGGGACAGGGTACGAGCAGTACTTC. Protein: CASSPGPGTGYEQYF.

The sample holds a few counts of this clonotype. This chain connects TRBV12-5 to TRBJ2-1, with unresolved D. The V and J ends lost 7 bases and 7 bases respectively, with 11 bases between them. This CDR3 contains 12 residues. Germline loops: CDR1 LGHNT, CDR2 FRNRAP. CDR3 protein: CASVLIPNEQFF. Here the CDR3 DNA reads TGTGCTAGTGTCCTCATCCCTAATGAGCAGTTCTTC.

This clonotype was seen only a few times. The genes are TRBV4-1 and TRBJ1-6; unclear D gene. Trimming pared 3 bases from V and 3 bases from J, leaving 18 bases between. CDR1 is MGHRA and CDR2 is YSYEKL in the germline V gene. There are 18 residues in the CDR3. As DNA, the CDR3 is TGCGCCAGCAGCCAGAGATGGGCCGACGGGGTCTATAATTCACCCCTCCACTTT. It translates to CASSQRWADGVYNSPLHF.

This clonotype was picked up a small number of times. The chain couples TRBV4-2 to TRBJ1-1, with D hard to call. The CDR3 totals 16 residues. Germline loops: CDR1 LGHNA, CDR2 YNFKEQ. V lost 0 bases and J 0 bases, leaving 11 bases between the germline ends. CDR3 sequence reads: CASSQEGQTMNTEAFF. CDR3 coding DNA: TGTGCCAGCAGCCAAGAAGGGCAGACCATGAACACTGAAGCTTTCTTT.

The chain is built from TRBV20-1 and TRBJ2-7, with TRBD2 matching over 9 bases. This CDR3 spans 16 amino acids. V was pared by 8 bases and J by 0 bases, with 14 bases of the junction left unmatched. The V gene's germline CDR1 is DFQATT and CDR2 SNEGSKA (reference sequence). The chain's CDR3 is CSLEGAGGLSSYEQYF. The DNA of the CDR3 is TGCAGTCTAGAAGGAGCGGGAGGTTTGAGCTCCTACGAGCAGTACTTC.

This clonotype was seen only a few times. This rearrangement joins TRBV2 to TRBJ1-4; TRBD1 is a possible D gene (6 bases). Germline V gives CDR1 SNHLY, CDR2 FYNNEI. The CDR3 spans 13 residues. The V and J ends lost 7 bases and 4 bases respectively, with 10 bases between them. DNA for the CDR3: TGTGCCAGCAAGGGGGAAGTTAATGAAAAACTGTTTTTT. Encoded protein: CASKGEVNEKLFF.

There are a few counts of this clonotype. This sequence joins TRBV6-5 and TRBJ2-1; a possible D gene is TRBD2 (7 bases). CDR1 and CDR2 from the germline V gene are MNHEY and SVGAGI. CDR3 length: 14 residues. Trimming left V 6 bases short and J 7 bases short, with 16 bases between. The CDR3 protein is CASRAGGRKNEQFF. DNA for the CDR3: TGTGCCAGCAGAGCCGGGGGGCGGAAGAATGAGCAGTTCTTC.